One and the same sample provided the 14 T cell receptor beta chains below, sequenced in a study of regulatory T cells in long-lasting Graves disease. Indicated time point: newly diagnosed GD, antithyroid drugs for less than 3 months. Isolated PBMC RNA provided the starting material for the TCR library. Combining iRepertoire HTBI primers with Arm-PCR of CDR3 regions, the authors built TCR beta libraries. TCRdb called the multiplex PCR reads again in MiXCR, with one record for every CDR3 protein. The sample includes roughly 420,000 distinct CDR3 sequences, about 15% seen only once; the top ten take roughly 18%. The same specimen was also included in a second study, on T cells in Graves' hyperthyroidism and ophthalmopathy.

Source: peripheral blood mononuclear cells (PBMCs), taken at new diagnosis, from a patient treated with antithyroid drugs. The receptors stem from a woman between 45 and 60 years old with Graves disease.

To note about this clonotype: The junction departs from the called germline gene at one end, perhaps through a read error. The genes are TRBV5-1 and TRBJ2-3; 11 nucleotides line up with TRBD2. The CDR3 totals 17 residues. Germline-derived CDR1 and CDR2 are SGHRS and YFSETQ. CDR3 coding DNA: TGCGCCAGCAGGTTGGGGATGGGACTAGCGGTCACAGATACGCAGTATTTT. Its protein product is CASRLGMGLAVTDTQYF.

This clonotype was seen a handful of times. The V call is TRBV19, the J call TRBJ2-1; no reliable D call. V lost 8 bases and J lost 4, with 15 bases in between. The CDR3 spans 14 residues. Looked up from germline, CDR1 is LNHDA and CDR2 is SQIVND (reference sequence). In DNA form, the CDR3 reads TGTGCCAGTGGGCATCCTACGGGTTACAATGAGCAGTTCTTC. This encodes CASGHPTGYNEQFF.

Only a few counts were recorded for this clonotype. One end of the junction varies from germline; a read error may be responsible. J is TRBJ2-7 and V is TRBV28; the D gene is possibly TRBD2 (7 bases). Germline CDR1 MDHEN, CDR2 SYDVKM. The CDR3 is made up of 15 amino acids. The CDR3 here is CAGSNRGGLEYEQYF. In DNA form, the CDR3 reads TGTGCCGGCAGCAATAGGGGGGGTCTCGAGTACGAGCAGTACTTC.

Ten or more counts support this clonotype. The CDR3 DNA is TGTGCCAGCAGCTTATTTGGCGACAGGGAAGAGACCCAGTACTTC. This codes for CASSLFGDREETQYF. The chain combines TRBV11-1 with TRBJ2-5, with 7 positions matching TRBD1. Germline loops: CDR1 SGHAT, CDR2 FQDESV (reference sequence). This CDR3 comprises 15 residues. J was trimmed by 3 bases and V by 2 bases; bases with no gene match: 6.

The table lists this clonotype with a count of one. A read error is possible here, since a much larger clone lies one base away. The V gene is TRBV4-1, the J gene TRBJ2-7; 9 nucleotides match TRBD2. The CDR3 spans 16 residues. The germline gives CDR1 MGHRA, CDR2 YSYEKL. The CDR3 spells CTSSQGAASGKYEQYF. The CDR3 nucleotides read TGCACCAGCAGCCAGGGAGCAGCTAGCGGGAAGTACGAGCAGTACTTC.

This clonotype was seen more than once but under ten times. This rearrangement joins TRBV7-9 to TRBJ2-2; D remains ambiguous. With 7 bases removed from V and 0 bases from J, the gap between germline ends came to 6 bases. Germline lookup yields CDR1 SEHNR and CDR2 FQNEAQ (reference sequence). The CDR3 length is 13 residues. The CDR3 reads CASMDANTGELFF. The CDR3 coding sequence is TGTGCCAGCATGGACGCGAACACCGGGGAGCTGTTTTTT.

The table lists this clonotype with many counts. V usage is TRBV6-1 and J usage is TRBJ1-5; no clear D gene. Trimming took off 4 bases at V and 7 bases at J, with 14 bases between the two ends. CDR1 is MNHNS, CDR2 SASEGT, per germline. The CDR3 consists of 14 residues. In DNA, the CDR3 is TGTGCCAGCAGTGGCCCTCCCACCAGCCAGCCCCAGCATTTT. Its translation is CASSGPPTSQPQHF.

This clonotype was counted a few times. A read error may produce the germline difference seen at one junction end. The chain carries TRBV6-2 or TRBV6-3 and TRBJ2-3, with D possibly TRBD2 on 6 matching bases. The germline V gene encodes CDR1 MNHEY and CDR2 SVGEGT. The CDR3 is 17 residues long. The CDR3 is CAGSYSGRGAPTDTQYF. The CDR3 bases are TGTGCCGGCAGTTACTCCGGTCGCGGGGCACCCACAGATACGCAGTATTTT.

Many counts were recorded for this clonotype. The chain carries TRBV2 and TRBJ2-3, with 9 bases fitting TRBD1. V gave up 7 bases and J gave up 4 bases; unmatched junction bases: 9. Germline CDR1 reads SNHLY; CDR2 reads FYNNEI. The CDR3 is 15 amino acids. The CDR3, as DNA: TGTGCCAGCACCACACAGGGGGCAGAAGCAGATACGCAGTATTTT. This sequence encodes CASTTQGAEADTQYF.

This clonotype was recorded many times. CDR3 sequence reads: CASSLDLAGLDEQYF. The CDR3 nucleotides read TGTGCCAGCAGCTTAGATTTAGCGGGACTTGACGAGCAGTACTTC. The chain couples TRBV7-6 to TRBJ2-7, with TRBD2 matching over 8 bases. The CDR3 covers 15 residues. After removal of 1 base from V and 5 bases from J, the junction contained 7 bases not matched to a gene. The germline V gene encodes CDR1 SGHVS and CDR2 FNYEAQ.

This clonotype was observed at least ten times. The CDR3 nucleotides are TGTGCCAGCTCACCACCGAGTCCATCGGGAGAGGGTGGTAATGAGCAGTTCTTC. Encoded protein: CASSPPSPSGEGGNEQFF. The V call is TRBV18, the J call TRBJ2-1, with D maybe TRBD2 (6 bases). Per germline, CDR1 KGHSH and CDR2 LQKENI. The CDR3 has 18 residues. V lost 0 bases, J lost 7 bases, and 22 bases lay in between.

This clonotype occurred a few times. V gene TRBV29-1 combines with J gene TRBJ2-1; D is uncertain. Germline CDR1 SQVTM, CDR2 ANQGSEA. Trimming removed 5 bases from V and 3 bases from J, with 14 bases in between. This CDR3 spans 14 amino acids. This CDR3 is CSVLPPHNYNEQFF. The CDR3 DNA sequence: TGCAGCGTTCTGCCCCCGCACAACTACAATGAGCAGTTCTTC.

This clonotype was counted many times. This sequence joins TRBV10-3 and TRBJ2-7; TRBD1 matches 9 bases. The ends lost 5 bases at V and 2 bases at J; junction bases unmatched: 7. This CDR3 has 15 residues. In germline, CDR1 is ENHRY, CDR2 SYGVKD. CDR3 bases: TGTGCCATCAGTCCCGGGACAGGGAACACCTACGAGCAGTACTTC. Encoded protein: CAISPGTGNTYEQYF.

Of note for this clonotype: Lacking the conserved final phenylalanine or tryptophan, this CDR3 likely reflects a read error. The V gene is TRBV14, the J gene TRBJ2-7; D might be TRBD2 (6 bases). This CDR3 contains 17 residues. Trimming left V 2 bases short and J 7 bases short, with 24 bases between. Germline CDR1 SGHDN, CDR2 FVKESK. CDR3: CASSQLLSGPNVGEQYL. Written as DNA, the CDR3 is TGTGCCAGCAGCCAACTTTTAAGCGGGCCCAATGTTGGGGAGCAGTACCTC.